These 30 T cell receptor beta chains originate from one sample sequenced in a study of T-cell reconstitution after alpha-beta-depleted transplantation in children. This sample's TCRbeta library carried unique molecular identifier barcodes. TCRdb reprocessed the PCR reads with MiXCR, giving one entry per CDR3 protein. The table shows hundreds of thousands of distinct CDR3 sequences, with roughly 13% occurring only once. The specimen comprised PBMCs, mostly from graft donor cells, sampled 360 days after TCRalphabeta/CD19-depleted stem cell transplant. The source is a male patient between 10 and 17 years old who had a stem cell transplant for acute myeloid leukemia, so the T cells may come from the graft donor.

The chain links TRBV5-1 to TRBJ2-1; tentatively, D is TRBD1 (6 bases). The CDR3 runs to 17 residues. The V and J ends lost 2 bases and 0 bases respectively, with 15 bases between them. Germline V gene lookup returns CDR1 SGHRS and CDR2 YFSETQ. The CDR3 is CASSFLRGTSSYNEQFF. As DNA, the CDR3 is TGCGCCAGCAGCTTTCTAAGGGGGACGAGCTCCTACAATGAGCAGTTCTTC. Filled out from reference TRBV5-1 and TRBJ2-1, the complete variable domain reads KAGVTQTPRYLIKTRGQQVTLSCSPISGHRSVSWYQQTPGQGLQFLFEYFSETQRNKGNFPGRFSGRQFSNSRSEMNVSTLELGDSALYLCASSFLRGTSSYNEQFFGPGTRLTVL.

The genes are TRBV28 and TRBJ2-1; D not certain. Germline V CDR1 and CDR2: MDHEN, SYDVKM. With 3 bases removed from V and 4 bases from J, the gap between germline ends came to 13 bases. This CDR3 comprises 15 residues. The CDR3 is CASSLAPVGYNEQFF. The CDR3 bases are TGTGCCAGCAGTTTGGCCCCTGTCGGATACAATGAGCAGTTCTTC.

This clonotype occurred many times. The CDR3: CTEGRLAGGNEQFF. The CDR3 DNA reads as TGCACCGAGGGAAGACTAGCGGGTGGGAATGAGCAGTTCTTC. This chain uses TRBV29-1 with TRBJ2-1, with 10 bases lining up with TRBD2. The CDR3 is 14 residues long. CDR1 is SQVTM and CDR2 is ANQGSEA in the germline V gene.

There are a few counts of this clonotype. The chain is built from TRBV20-1 and TRBJ2-7; 10 positions match TRBD2. Germline loops: CDR1 DFQATT, CDR2 SNEGSKA (reference sequence). The CDR3 runs to 14 residues. Trimming took 3 bases from V and 4 from J; bases not matched to a gene: 6. CDR3 in DNA: TGCAGTGCTAGCCCTAGCGGGAGTATTTACGAGCAGTACTTC. Translation: CSASPSGSIYEQYF.

This clonotype appeared many times. This sequence joins TRBV29-1 and TRBJ2-7; TRBD1 matches 9 bases. The germline V gene has CDR1 SQVTM and CDR2 ANQGSEA. CDR3 length: 11 residues. V shed 6 bases and J 7 bases; nucleotides not matched to a gene: 4. Here the CDR3 DNA reads TGCAGCGTGGGGACAGGGAAAGAGCAGTACTTC. As protein: CSVGTGKEQYF.

Concerning this clonotype itself: An end of the junction does not agree with germline; a read error may underlie this. The chain uses TRBV11-1 and TRBJ2-1, with D perhaps assigned TRBD1 or TRBD2 (5 bases each). From germline, CDR1 is SGHAT and CDR2 FQDESV (reference sequence). The CDR3 is 11 amino acids. The CDR3 DNA reads as TGTGCCAGCAGCCAGCCGGGGCCATGGTCCTTC. Its protein product is CASSQPGPWSF.

The rearrangement links TRBV20-1 to TRBJ2-2; 10 bases map to TRBD2. With V trimmed by 3 bases and J by 3 bases, 4 bases remained unmatched. Per the germline V gene, CDR1 is DFQATT and CDR2 is SNEGSKA (reference sequence). This CDR3 contains 15 residues. The CDR3 DNA follows: TGCAGTGCTAGCAGGCTAGCGGGAGACACCGGGGAGCTGTTTTTT. This sequence encodes CSASRLAGDTGELFF.

This clonotype was seen a few times. The V and J genes are TRBV20-1 and TRBJ2-5; 8 bases agree with TRBD2. This CDR3 spans 15 amino acids. V lost 6 bases and J lost 1; bases outside the gene matches: 10. The germline CDR1 and CDR2 sequences are DFQATT and SNEGSKA (reference sequence). The CDR3 region has the DNA TGCAGTGCAGAAAGGGTGGCGGGGGGCCAAGAGACCCAGTACTTC. Its translation: CSAERVAGGQETQYF.

J is TRBJ2-7 and V is TRBV29-1; D is possibly TRBD2 (5 bases). V lost 1 base, J lost 7 bases, and 8 bases lay in between. The germline gives CDR1 SQVTM, CDR2 ANQGSEA. This CDR3 contains 11 residues. The CDR3 nucleotides read TGCAGCGTTGAAGGGGAGAGGGAGCAGTACTTC. The encoded protein is CSVEGEREQYF.

J is TRBJ2-7 and V is TRBV12-3 or TRBV12-4, with D unclear. The CDR3 consists of 13 residues. Trimming left V 2 bases short and J 5 bases short, with 10 bases between. The CDR3 spells CASSLNGRDEQYF. CDR3 coding DNA: TGTGCCAGCAGTTTAAACGGTCGAGACGAGCAGTACTTC.

This clonotype was observed many times. V usage is TRBV5-1 and J usage is TRBJ2-3, with 9 bases that match TRBD1. In germline, CDR1 is SGHRS, CDR2 YFSETQ. The length of the CDR3 is 16 residues. With V trimmed by 3 bases and J by 4 bases, 9 bases remained unmatched. The CDR3 coding sequence is TGCGCCAGCAGCTGGCCCTGGGACAGGGTGTCAGATACGCAGTATTTT. Translated: CASSWPWDRVSDTQYF.

This clonotype has a handful of counts. The chain recombines TRBV5-1 with TRBJ1-1; D may be TRBD1 (5 bases). CDR3 length: 13 amino acids. The germline gives CDR1 SGHRS, CDR2 YFSETQ. Trimming cost V 0 bases and J 8 bases, with 11 bases left between them. The CDR3 bases are TGCGCCAGCAGCTTGGATCCGGGACTCGAAGCTTTCTTT. Protein sequence: CASSLDPGLEAFF.

The chain links TRBV20-1 to TRBJ2-3, with D unclear. The CDR3 has 12 amino acids. V lost 0 bases to trimming and J lost 6 bases, with 7 bases between them. Germline V lookup: CDR1 DFQATT, CDR2 SNEGSKA (reference sequence). CDR3: CSARDGPDTQYF. The CDR3 region has the DNA TGCAGTGCTAGAGATGGGCCGGATACGCAGTATTTT.

The table lists this clonotype with many counts. The chain recombines TRBV29-1 with TRBJ2-7; 7 positions match TRBD1. Germline CDR1 reads SQVTM; CDR2 reads ANQGSEA. The CDR3 is 13 residues long. Losses at the gene ends were 6 bases for V and 0 bases for J; bases not matched to a gene: 5. CDR3 sequence: CSVGQVSSYEQYF. The CDR3 DNA sequence: TGCAGCGTAGGACAGGTGAGCTCCTACGAGCAGTACTTC.

V is TRBV7-2 and J is TRBJ2-7; tentative D call: TRBD2 (6 bases). Trimming shortened V by 7 bases and J by 7 bases, and 14 bases separated the two germline ends. This CDR3 has 12 residues. Germline V gene data show CDR1 as SGHTA and CDR2 as FQGNSA. The CDR3 DNA follows: TGTGCCAGCAAAAGGGAAGGAGGGGAGCAGTACTTC. It encodes CASKREGGEQYF. The complete variable domain, with remaining parts taken from reference TRBV7-2 and TRBJ2-7, reads GAGVSQSPSNKVTEKGKDVELRCDPISGHTALYWYRQSLGQGLEFLIYFQGNSAPDKSGLPSDRFSAERTGGSVSTLTIQRTQQEDSAVYLCASKREGGEQYFGPGTRLTVT.

The chain employs TRBV24-1 and TRBJ1-1; no clear D. The CDR3 runs 14 residues. Trimming stripped 10 bases from V and 0 bases from J, with 14 bases between. Germline lookup yields CDR1 KGHDR and CDR2 SFDVKD. The CDR3 bases are TGTGCCACTACAACGGAGTACTTGAACACTGAAGCTTTCTTT. It specifies CATTTEYLNTEAFF.

This clonotype has ten or more counts. The chain combines TRBV7-6 with TRBJ2-5, with D perhaps matching TRBD1 (5 bases). V lost 4 bases, J lost 1 base, and 10 bases lay in between. The CDR3 extends over 14 amino acids. CDR1 is SGHVS, CDR2 FNYEAQ, per germline. The CDR3 loop reads CASSSRTFQETQYF. CDR3 in DNA: TGTGCCAGCAGCTCGCGGACATTCCAAGAGACCCAGTACTTC.

The chain has TRBV20-1 and TRBJ2-2; 9 bases are shared with TRBD2. V lost 0 bases to trimming and J lost 6 bases; unmatched junction nucleotides: 11. The V gene's germline CDR1 is DFQATT and CDR2 SNEGSKA (reference sequence). The CDR3 is 17 residues long. The CDR3 protein is CSARDRVIAGVAGELFF. DNA of the CDR3: TGCAGTGCTAGAGATCGAGTGATAGCGGGAGTTGCCGGGGAGCTGTTTTTT.

This clonotype was counted a few times. CDR3 in DNA: TGTGCCAGCAGCTTAGAGGGACTAGCGAACACAGATACGCAGTATTTT. Protein: CASSLEGLANTDTQYF. This chain joins TRBV7-2 and TRBJ2-3, with TRBD2 matching 10 bases. CDR3 size: 16 residues. CDR1 and CDR2 from the germline V gene are SGHTA and FQGNSA. The trim removed 1 base at V and 2 bases at J, leaving 3 bases unmatched. Full variable domain (rest looked up from reference TRBV7-2 and TRBJ2-3): GAGVSQSPSNKVTEKGKDVELRCDPISGHTALYWYRQSLGQGLEFLIYFQGNSAPDKSGLPSDRFSAERTGGSVSTLTIQRTQQEDSAVYLCASSLEGLANTDTQYFGPGTRLTVL.

This sequence joins TRBV20-1 and TRBJ2-7, with unresolved D. This CDR3 spans 15 amino acids. With 2 bases removed from V and 6 bases from J, the gap between germline ends came to 20 bases. CDR1 and CDR2 (germline): DFQATT, SNEGSKA (reference sequence). The CDR3 spells CSARHRMNRQSEQYF. For the CDR3, the DNA is TGCAGTGCTAGACACCGTATGAATCGGCAGTCCGAGCAGTACTTC.

This clonotype was detected only a few times. The chain carries TRBV5-1 and TRBJ2-1; D might be TRBD1 (6 bases). Per the germline V gene, CDR1 is SGHRS and CDR2 is YFSETQ. Trimming left V 2 bases short and J 5 bases short, with 14 bases between. The CDR3 extends over 15 amino acids. The CDR3 here is CASSFGQGMNNEQFF. In nucleotides, the CDR3 is TGCGCCAGCAGCTTTGGGCAGGGGATGAACAATGAGCAGTTCTTC.

This clonotype was found a few times. The rearrangement links TRBV12-3 or TRBV12-4 to TRBJ2-7; 9 bases fit TRBD2. This CDR3 has 14 residues. Germline trimming cut 3 bases from V and 5 bases from J; bases unmatched to any gene: 5. The CDR3 DNA reads as TGTGCCAGCAGTTTCTGGACTAGCGAGGACGAGCAGTACTTC. It yields the protein CASSFWTSEDEQYF.

There are a few counts of this clonotype. J is TRBJ2-1 and V is TRBV20-1; 7 bases agree with TRBD1. This CDR3 is 15 amino acids long. Trimming took 1 base from V and 2 from J; bases not matched to a gene: 5. Germline V gene lookup returns CDR1 DFQATT and CDR2 SNEGSKA (reference sequence). The CDR3 spells CSARVSRGPYNEQFF. In DNA form, the CDR3 reads TGCAGTGCTAGAGTGTCTAGGGGGCCCTACAATGAGCAGTTCTTC.

The chain has TRBV20-1 and TRBJ2-1, with TRBD2 matching over 13 bases. The trim removed 1 base at V and 4 bases at J, leaving 10 bases unmatched. The CDR3 is made up of 18 amino acids. Per the germline V gene, CDR1 is DFQATT and CDR2 is SNEGSKA (reference sequence). CDR3 amino acids: CSARVPRLAGGTYNEQFF. In nucleotides, the CDR3 is TGCAGTGCTAGAGTCCCTCGACTAGCGGGAGGAACATACAATGAGCAGTTCTTC.

This clonotype was seen more than once but under ten times. The chain links TRBV6-5 to TRBJ2-4; TRBD2 matches at 8 bases. J lost 0 bases, V lost 2 bases, and 12 bases had no gene match. The V gene's germline CDR1 is MNHEY and CDR2 SVGAGI. The CDR3 spans 19 residues. DNA of the CDR3: TGTGCCAGCAGTTACCTCGGGAGAGCTAGCGGGTTAGCCAAAAACATTCAGTACTTC. This codes for CASSYLGRASGLAKNIQYF.

This clonotype turned up a few times. This chain links TRBV20-1 with TRBJ2-7; D is uncertain. The germline gives CDR1 DFQATT, CDR2 SNEGSKA (reference sequence). This CDR3 is built from 14 residues. Trimming stripped 0 bases from V and 0 bases from J, with 9 bases between. For the CDR3, the DNA is TGCAGTGCTAGAGATCGTTGGAACTCCTACGAGCAGTACTTC. It specifies CSARDRWNSYEQYF.

This clonotype was seen ten or more times. The rearrangement uses TRBV10-3 and TRBJ1-1, with D maybe TRBD1 (5 bases). The CDR3 spans 13 residues. V was pared by 3 bases and J by 6 bases, with 11 bases between. Germline CDR1 ENHRY, CDR2 SYGVKD. CDR3 sequence reads: CAISDRASAEAFF. CDR3 nucleotides: TGTGCCATCAGTGACAGGGCCAGCGCTGAAGCTTTCTTT.

The V and J genes are TRBV7-9 and TRBJ2-1, with 9 bases fitting TRBD2. V shed 2 bases, J shed 7 bases, and the junction held 6 bases outside the gene matches. The CDR3 has 15 residues. The germline V gene encodes CDR1 SEHNR and CDR2 FQNEAQ (reference sequence). CDR3 nucleotide sequence: TGTGCCAGCAGCTTAAATAGCGGGAGTCGAAATGAGCAGTTCTTC. The encoded protein is CASSLNSGSRNEQFF. Full variable domain (outside the CDR3, taken from reference TRBV7-9 and TRBJ2-1): DTGVSQNPRHKITKRGQNVTFRCDPISEHNRLYWYRQTLGQGPEFLTYFQNEAQLEKSRLLSDRFSAERPKGSFSTLEIQRTEQGDSAMYLCASSLNSGSRNEQFFGPGTRLTVL.

This clonotype was detected ten times or more. The V call is TRBV20-1, the J call TRBJ2-7, with a tentative D call TRBD2 (6 bases). The CDR3 runs to 14 residues. Trimming took 6 bases from V and 3 from J, leaving 18 bases between them. Germline CDR1 and CDR2: DFQATT and SNEGSKA (reference sequence). This chain's CDR3 is CSAPSAIGIYEQYF. The CDR3 region has the DNA TGCAGTGCCCCTAGCGCAATAGGGATCTACGAGCAGTACTTC.

This sequence joins TRBV28 and TRBJ2-1; tentatively, D is TRBD1 (5 bases). Germline values: CDR1 MDHEN, CDR2 SYDVKM. CDR3 size: 13 residues. V was cut by 1 base and J by 9 bases, with 10 bases left in between. The CDR3 nucleotides read TGTGCCAGCAGTTTATTAAGACAGAGTGAGCAGTTCTTC. As protein: CASSLLRQSEQFF.